These T cell receptor beta chains were read from a single sample in a study of T-cell memory formation after mild COVID-19. Via MiXCR, TCRdb re-called the 5' RACE reads, giving one row per CDR3 protein. In the table there are around 200,000 distinct CDR3 sequences, about a sixth of which are singletons. Input material: PBMCs or a T cell subset sorted from them (not recorded which). The receptors shown here come from an adult woman who had mild COVID-19 (a few samples of this study predate the infection). Cell type and time point are not known. CDR3s include the opening cysteine and the closing phenylalanine or tryptophan. A D gene is named only where the DNA matches it firmly. Clone size is shown for a subset of rows, as once, few, many or a class of expanded clone.

cdr3_nt | cdr3_aa | v_call | clone_size | d_call | j_call
TGTGCCAGCAGCCGGGGAGGATGGGGGGCGTCCTACGAGCAGTACTTC | CASSRGGWGASYEQYF | TRBV14 | few | . | TRBJ2-7
TGTGCCAGCAGCTTAACTGCGGGGAATTCTGGTGAGCAGTTCTTC | CASSLTAGNSGEQFF | TRBV7-7 | few | . | TRBJ2-1
TGTGCCAGCAGCCCGGCGACGGTAAACACCGGGGAGCTGTTTTTT | CASSPATVNTGELFF | TRBV7-2 | . | . | TRBJ2-2
TGTGCCAGCAGTACCCGGGCGGAAGAGACCCAGTACTTC | CASSTRAEETQYF | TRBV6-1 | . | . | TRBJ2-5
TGTGCCAGCAGTTTCCGGGTCCTGAACACAGATACGCAGTATTTT | CASSFRVLNTDTQYF | TRBV12-3/TRBV12-4 | few | . | TRBJ2-3
TGTGCCAGCTCACCACGGGCTAGCGGGAGCACCGGGGCCAACGTCCTGACTTTC | CASSPRASGSTGANVLTF | TRBV18 | . | TRBD2 | TRBJ2-6
TGCGCCAGCAGCTTCACCGGGACTAAGTATGGCTACACCTTC | CASSFTGTKYGYTF | TRBV5-1 | . | . | TRBJ1-2
TGTGCCAGCAGTTTAGCACTAGCGCACACAGATACGCAGTATTTT | CASSLALAHTDTQYF | TRBV12-3/TRBV12-4 | . | TRBD2 | TRBJ2-3
TGCGCCAGCAGCAAGCAACGGGGCTCTGGGGCCAACGTCCTGACTTTC | CASSKQRGSGANVLTF | TRBV4-3 | many | . | TRBJ2-6
TGCGCCAGCAGCCCGAGACAGGGGGGTTTTGGAAACACCATATATTTT | CASSPRQGGFGNTIYF | TRBV5-1 | . | TRBD1 | TRBJ1-3
TGTGCCAGTAGTAGAGGCCCTGGAAACACCATATATTTT | CASSRGPGNTIYF | TRBV19 | few | . | TRBJ1-3
TGCAGCGTTCAAACGGGACAGGGGGCTTACGAGCAGTACTTC | CSVQTGQGAYEQYF | TRBV29-1 | . | TRBD1 | TRBJ2-7
TGTGCCAGCGGAAGAGCGGGGGTCTCCTACAATGAGCAGTTCTTC | CASGRAGVSYNEQFF | TRBV27 | . | TRBD2 | TRBJ2-1
TGCAGCGTTGAGGTCCAGGGGGGCCGCACAGATACGCAGTATTTT | CSVEVQGGRTDTQYF | TRBV29-1 | . | . | TRBJ2-3
TGTGCCAGCAGTTTGAGACAGGCAGACACTGAAGCTTTCTTT | CASSLRQADTEAFF | TRBV12-3/TRBV12-4 | . | . | TRBJ1-1
TGTGCCAGCACCCGTGGGGTAGCCAAAAACATTCAGTACTTC | CASTRGVAKNIQYF | TRBV12-3/TRBV12-4 | many | . | TRBJ2-4
TGTGCCAGCAGGGGCAGGTGGATCTGGGAGACCCAGTACTTC | CASRGRWIWETQYF | TRBV28 | . | . | TRBJ2-5
TGCGCCAGCAGCCAACCGGGACAGGCGATCTATGGCTACACCTTC | CASSQPGQAIYGYTF | TRBV4-3 | . | TRBD1 | TRBJ1-2